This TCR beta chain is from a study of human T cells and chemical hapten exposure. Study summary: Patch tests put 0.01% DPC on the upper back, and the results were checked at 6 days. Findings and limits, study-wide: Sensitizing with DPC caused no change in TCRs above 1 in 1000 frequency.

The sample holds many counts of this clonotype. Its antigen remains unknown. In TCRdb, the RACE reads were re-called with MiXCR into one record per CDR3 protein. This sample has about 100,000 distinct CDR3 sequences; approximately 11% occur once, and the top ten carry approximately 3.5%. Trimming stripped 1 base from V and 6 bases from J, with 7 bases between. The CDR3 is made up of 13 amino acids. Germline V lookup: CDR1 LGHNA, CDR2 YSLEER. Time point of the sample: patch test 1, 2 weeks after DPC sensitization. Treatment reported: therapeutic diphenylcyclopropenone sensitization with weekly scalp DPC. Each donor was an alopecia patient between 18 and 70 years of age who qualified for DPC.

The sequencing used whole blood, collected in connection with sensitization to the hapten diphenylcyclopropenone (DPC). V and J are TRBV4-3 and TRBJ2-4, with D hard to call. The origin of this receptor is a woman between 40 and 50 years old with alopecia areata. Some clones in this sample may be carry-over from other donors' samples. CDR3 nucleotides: TGCGCCAGCAGCCAAGGCACGGTAAACATTCAGTACTTC. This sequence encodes CASSQGTVNIQYF.